Detailed here is one TCR beta chain. The CDR3 runs 14 residues. Per the germline V gene, CDR1 is GTSNPN and CDR2 is SVGIG (reference sequence). V shed 1 base and J 0 bases; nucleotides not matched to a gene: 0. Amplification used 60 Vbeta primers and 13 Jbeta primers. The table came from immunoSEQ multiplex PCR; TCRdb's copy has only in-frame clones and leaves some out. The sample shows 83,000 or so clones, about 85% of them seen only once. The sample is drawn from a study of cytomegalovirus exposure and HLA in healthy donors. This sequence joins TRBV30 and TRBJ2-1, with 7 bases matching TRBD2. The TCR sequence derives from a woman aged 40-49 years in good health and CMV-seropositive. The source material was PBMCs. The CDR3 nucleotides are TGTGCCTGGAGTGGCGGGGGCTCCTACAATGAGCAGTTCTTC. Amino acids: CAWSGGGSYNEQFF.